The TCR beta chain under discussion was sequenced for a study of blood T cell repertoires in COVID-19. Enrolled through a virtual design, the participants were between 18 and 89 years of age and came from 24 US areas. The CDR3 runs to 15 residues. Trimming cost V 3 bases and J 1 base, with 12 bases left between them. Per the germline V gene, CDR1 is KGHSH and CDR2 is LQKENI. Here immunoSEQ multiplex PCR was the method, and the copy in TCRdb shows in-frame clones only, minus some. The sample lists more than 350,000 clones, more than 70% occurring once. The receptor's source is a young woman who had been exposed to COVID-19. Material: PBMCs or T cells enriched from blood (not recorded which). The chain has TRBV18 and TRBJ1-1; tentatively, D is TRBD1 (5 bases). CDR3 sequence: CASSPLQEGNTEAFF. CDR3 DNA: TGTGCCAGCTCACCCCTACAGGAGGGGAACACTGAAGCTTTCTTT.